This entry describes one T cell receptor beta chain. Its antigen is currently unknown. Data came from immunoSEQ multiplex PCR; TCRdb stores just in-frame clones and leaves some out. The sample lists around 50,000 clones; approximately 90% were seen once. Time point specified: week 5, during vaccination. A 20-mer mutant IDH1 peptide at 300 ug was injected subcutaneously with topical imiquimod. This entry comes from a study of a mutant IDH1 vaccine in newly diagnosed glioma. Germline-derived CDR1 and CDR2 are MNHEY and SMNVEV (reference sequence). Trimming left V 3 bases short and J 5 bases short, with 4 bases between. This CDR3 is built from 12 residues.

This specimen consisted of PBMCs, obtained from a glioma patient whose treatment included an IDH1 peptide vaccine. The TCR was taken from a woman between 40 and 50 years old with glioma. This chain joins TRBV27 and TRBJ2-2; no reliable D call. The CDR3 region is CASSFRTGELFF. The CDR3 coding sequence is TGTGCCAGCAGTTTCAGGACCGGGGAGCTGTTTTTT.